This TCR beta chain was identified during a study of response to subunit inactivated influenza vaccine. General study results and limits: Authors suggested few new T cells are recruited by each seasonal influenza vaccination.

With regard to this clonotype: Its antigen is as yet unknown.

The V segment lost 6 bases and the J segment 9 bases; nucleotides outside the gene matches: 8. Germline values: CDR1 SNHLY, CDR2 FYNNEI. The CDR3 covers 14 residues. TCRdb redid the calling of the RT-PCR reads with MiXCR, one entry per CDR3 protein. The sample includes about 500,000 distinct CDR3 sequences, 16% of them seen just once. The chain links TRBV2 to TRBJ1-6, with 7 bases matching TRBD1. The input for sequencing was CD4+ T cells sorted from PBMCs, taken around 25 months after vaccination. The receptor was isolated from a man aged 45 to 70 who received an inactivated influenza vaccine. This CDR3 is CASRPGQPFSPLHF. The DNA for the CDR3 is TGTGCCAGCAGGCCGGGACAGCCTTTTTCACCCCTCCACTTT.